These T cell receptor beta chains were read from a single sample in a study of type 1 regulatory T cells. For these receptors, no antigen is known. One entry per CDR3 protein results from TCRdb running MiXCR on the reads. The table includes roughly 62,000 distinct CDR3 sequences, approximately 67% detected once. Input material: cultured non-Tr1 T cells, either the whole culture or a sorted T cell fraction (not recorded which). These receptors all stem from a human donor in good health. Both conserved end residues are part of each CDR3. Fields, in order: clone size, V gene, J gene, D gene, CDR3 protein, CDR3 DNA. The D gene is left open where the match is weak. Some rows mark clone size as missing; the rest say once, few, many or name a class of expanded clone.

clone size: few
V gene: TRBV10-1
J gene: TRBJ2-3
D gene: .
CDR3 protein: CASSDPSTDTQYF
CDR3 DNA: TGCGCCAGCAGTGATCCCAGCACAGATACGCAGTATTTT

clone size: .
V gene: TRBV20-1
J gene: TRBJ1-5
D gene: .
CDR3 protein: CSATTGPGEPQHF
CDR3 DNA: TGCAGTGCTACAACAGGGCCGGGGGAGCCCCAGCATTTT

clone size: .
V gene: TRBV6-2/TRBV6-3
J gene: TRBJ1-5
D gene: TRBD1
CDR3 protein: CASSGTGGGRPQHF
CDR3 DNA: TGTGCCAGCAGTGGGACAGGGGGGGGCCGGCCCCAGCATTTT

clone size: .
V gene: TRBV7-2
J gene: TRBJ1-4
D gene: .
CDR3 protein: CASSLGLGIGEKLFF
CDR3 DNA: TGTGCCAGCAGCTTAGGATTGGGGATAGGGGAAAAACTGTTTTTT

clone size: .
V gene: TRBV20-1
J gene: TRBJ1-3
D gene: TRBD1
CDR3 protein: CSALYRGSGNTIYF
CDR3 DNA: TGCAGTGCACTTTACAGGGGCTCTGGAAACACCATATATTTT

clone size: .
V gene: TRBV4-1
J gene: TRBJ1-2
D gene: .
CDR3 protein: CASSQDLAGDYGYTF
CDR3 DNA: TGCGCCAGCAGCCAAGATCTCGCAGGGGACTATGGCTACACCTTC

clone size: .
V gene: TRBV2
J gene: TRBJ1-2
D gene: .
CDR3 protein: CARQQVLVLSYGYTF
CDR3 DNA: TGTGCCAGGCAACAGGTGCTGGTTCTCTCTTATGGCTACACCTTC

clone size: once
V gene: TRBV20-1
J gene: TRBJ1-5
D gene: TRBD1
CDR3 protein: CSARVQGVNQPQHF
CDR3 DNA: TGCAGTGCTAGAGTACAGGGGGTTAATCAGCCCCAGCATTTT

clone size: .
V gene: TRBV24-1
J gene: TRBJ1-2
D gene: .
CDR3 protein: CATSDSPGGYTF
CDR3 DNA: TGTGCCACCAGTGATTCCCCGGGAGGCTACACCTTC

clone size: .
V gene: TRBV7-2
J gene: TRBJ2-2
D gene: .
CDR3 protein: CASSDPNTGELFF
CDR3 DNA: TGTGCCAGCAGCGATCCGAACACCGGGGAGCTGTTTTTT

clone size: .
V gene: TRBV20-1
J gene: TRBJ1-1
D gene: .
CDR3 protein: CSARDRTHGTEAFF
CDR3 DNA: TGCAGTGCTAGAGATCGAACCCACGGCACTGAAGCTTTCTTT

clone size: few
V gene: TRBV5-1
J gene: TRBJ2-4
D gene: TRBD1
CDR3 protein: CASSSEDRAGNIQYF
CDR3 DNA: TGCGCCAGCAGCTCCGAGGACAGGGCGGGAAACATTCAGTACTTC

clone size: .
V gene: TRBV28
J gene: TRBJ1-1
D gene: .
CDR3 protein: CASSLGYSLTEAFF
CDR3 DNA: TGTGCCAGCAGTTTAGGCTATTCCCTCACTGAAGCTTTCTTT

clone size: .
V gene: TRBV18
J gene: TRBJ2-3
D gene: .
CDR3 protein: CASSQDSVDTQYF
CDR3 DNA: TGTGCCAGCTCACAGGATTCGGTCGATACGCAGTATTTT

clone size: .
V gene: TRBV7-8
J gene: TRBJ1-5
D gene: TRBD1
CDR3 protein: CASSLDRVGDNQPQHF
CDR3 DNA: TGTGCCAGCAGCCTAGACAGGGTGGGAGACAATCAGCCCCAGCATTTT

clone size: .
V gene: TRBV12-3/TRBV12-4
J gene: TRBJ2-7
D gene: TRBD1
CDR3 protein: CASSRTGNSYEQYF
CDR3 DNA: TGTGCCAGCAGTCGGACAGGGAACTCCTACGAGCAGTACTTC

clone size: .
V gene: TRBV12-3/TRBV12-4
J gene: TRBJ2-7
D gene: TRBD1
CDR3 protein: CASSFSYRGDDEQYF
CDR3 DNA: TGTGCCAGCAGTTTTTCGTACAGGGGAGACGACGAGCAGTACTTC

clone size: .
V gene: TRBV7-2
J gene: TRBJ1-2
D gene: TRBD1
CDR3 protein: CASSTRTGGNYGYTF
CDR3 DNA: TGTGCCAGCAGCACCCGGACAGGGGGCAACTATGGCTACACCTTC

clone size: once
V gene: TRBV20-1
J gene: TRBJ2-1
D gene: .
CDR3 protein: CSASLVGDEQFF
CDR3 DNA: TGCAGTGCTAGTTTGGTAGGCGATGAGCAGTTCTTC

clone size: .
V gene: TRBV27
J gene: TRBJ1-5
D gene: .
CDR3 protein: CASSPAGGYSNQPQHF
CDR3 DNA: TGTGCCAGCAGTCCCGCTGGGGGCTATAGCAATCAGCCCCAGCATTTT

clone size: .
V gene: TRBV12-3/TRBV12-4
J gene: TRBJ1-1
D gene: .
CDR3 protein: CASSPTRENTEAFF
CDR3 DNA: TGTGCCAGCAGCCCGACGAGGGAGAACACTGAAGCTTTCTTT

clone size: few
V gene: TRBV9
J gene: TRBJ2-4
D gene: .
CDR3 protein: CASRVGPLAKNIQYF
CDR3 DNA: TGTGCCAGCAGAGTGGGACCACTCGCCAAAAACATTCAGTACTTC

clone size: few
V gene: TRBV28
J gene: TRBJ2-5
D gene: .
CDR3 protein: CASSTLDLGGETQYF
CDR3 DNA: TGTGCCAGCAGTACCCTAGATCTGGGAGGAGAGACCCAGTACTTC

clone size: once
V gene: TRBV12-3/TRBV12-4
J gene: TRBJ2-7
D gene: .
CDR3 protein: CASSYQGGTYEQYF
CDR3 DNA: TGTGCCAGCAGTTATCAGGGAGGTACCTACGAGCAGTACTTC

clone size: .
V gene: TRBV20-1
J gene: TRBJ2-2
D gene: TRBD2
CDR3 protein: CSALGLAGDSGELFF
CDR3 DNA: TGCAGTGCCCTCGGACTAGCGGGAGATTCCGGGGAGCTGTTTTTT

clone size: .
V gene: TRBV7-9
J gene: TRBJ2-1
D gene: .
CDR3 protein: CASSLGLVANEQFF
CDR3 DNA: TGTGCCAGCAGCTTAGGGCTAGTTGCGAATGAGCAGTTCTTC

clone size: few
V gene: TRBV7-8
J gene: TRBJ2-5
D gene: TRBD2
CDR3 protein: CASSLDSGKETQYF
CDR3 DNA: TGTGCCAGCAGCTTAGACAGCGGGAAAGAGACCCAGTACTTC

clone size: .
V gene: TRBV9
J gene: TRBJ2-1
D gene: .
CDR3 protein: CASSVVNRDEQFF
CDR3 DNA: TGTGCCAGCAGCGTAGTCAATAGGGATGAGCAGTTCTTC

clone size: .
V gene: TRBV5-1
J gene: TRBJ1-2
D gene: .
CDR3 protein: CASSLDPGTDYGYTF
CDR3 DNA: TGCGCCAGCAGCTTGGATCCCGGGACGGACTATGGCTACACCTTC

clone size: .
V gene: TRBV7-3
J gene: TRBJ2-7
D gene: .
CDR3 protein: CASSFSSGYEQYF
CDR3 DNA: TGTGCCAGCAGCTTTAGTAGCGGCTACGAGCAGTACTTC

clone size: once
V gene: TRBV19
J gene: TRBJ1-2
D gene: .
CDR3 protein: CASTILGVYGYTF
CDR3 DNA: TGTGCCAGTACCATTCTGGGAGTCTATGGCTACACCTTC

clone size: .
V gene: TRBV20-1
J gene: TRBJ1-1
D gene: .
CDR3 protein: CSAMGGRAEAFF
CDR3 DNA: TGCAGTGCTATGGGGGGCAGGGCTGAAGCTTTCTTT

clone size: .
V gene: TRBV7-8
J gene: TRBJ1-4
D gene: .
CDR3 protein: CASSLAVSNEKLFF
CDR3 DNA: TGTGCCAGCAGCTTGGCGGTGTCTAATGAAAAACTGTTTTTT

clone size: .
V gene: TRBV19
J gene: TRBJ1-5
D gene: .
CDR3 protein: CASSVRDNSNQPQHF
CDR3 DNA: TGTGCCAGTAGTGTTAGGGACAATAGCAATCAGCCCCAGCATTTT

clone size: .
V gene: TRBV7-8
J gene: TRBJ2-5
D gene: TRBD2
CDR3 protein: CASSPGTSGVGETQYF
CDR3 DNA: TGTGCCAGCAGCCCAGGGACTAGCGGGGTTGGGGAGACCCAGTACTTC

clone size: .
V gene: TRBV20-1
J gene: TRBJ2-1
D gene: TRBD2
CDR3 protein: CSASRGLANNEQFF
CDR3 DNA: TGCAGTGCTAGTAGGGGACTAGCAAACAATGAGCAGTTCTTC